A selection of T cell receptor beta chains follows, all from one sample in a study of cytomegalovirus exposure and HLA in healthy donors. Assay used: immunoSEQ multiplex PCR; TCRdb lists only in-frame clones, some missing. The table records about 140,000 clones, 70% to 85% of them present only once. Material for sequencing was PBMCs. These receptors all stem from a man aged 35-49 years in good health and CMV-seronegative. CDR3s leave out the opening cysteine and the closing phenylalanine or tryptophan.

j_call v_call cdr3_aa
TRBJ2-7 TRBV4-1 ASSLGGLGGGEQY
TRBJ2-2 TRBV30 AESGGPGTGELF
TRBJ1-4 TRBV7-8 ASREGGQGEKLF
TRBJ2-5 TRBV7-2 ASSNPTTGYRDQY
TRBJ2-5 TRBV19 ASSIDSLEETQY
TRBJ2-5 TRBV9 ASSVSGIEETQY
TRBJ1-2 TRBV6-5 ASSYWMTGGPGYT
TRBJ2-3 TRBV28 ASSFPLAGGPPTDTQY
TRBJ2-4 TRBV7-9 ASSFGEPGDIQY
TRBJ2-5 TRBV28 ASSLLAAYTGEETQY
TRBJ2-3 TRBV11-3 ASGNGRSTDTQY
TRBJ2-1 TRBV18 ASSPINLLTSGRESYNEQF
TRBJ2-3 TRBV5-1 ASSLGRVGASDTQY
TRBJ2-5 TRBV11-2 ASSLGVGGGETQY
TRBJ1-2 TRBV14 ASSQESGVNYGYT